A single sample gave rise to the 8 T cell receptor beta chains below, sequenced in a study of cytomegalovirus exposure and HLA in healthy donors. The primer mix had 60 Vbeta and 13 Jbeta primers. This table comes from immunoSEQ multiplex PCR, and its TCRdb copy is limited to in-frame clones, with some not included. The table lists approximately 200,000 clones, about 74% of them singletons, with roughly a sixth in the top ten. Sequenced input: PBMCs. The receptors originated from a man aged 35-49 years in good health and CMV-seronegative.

The CDR3 sequence: CASSVEGVAYTF. In DNA, the CDR3 is TGTGCCAGCAGTGTAGAGGGGGTCGCCTACACCTTC. This chain connects TRBV6-1 to TRBJ1-2; a possible D gene is TRBD1 (6 bases). The CDR3 runs 12 residues. The V and J ends lost 4 bases and 10 bases respectively, with 13 bases between them. Germline V gene lookup returns CDR1 MNHNS and CDR2 SASEGT.

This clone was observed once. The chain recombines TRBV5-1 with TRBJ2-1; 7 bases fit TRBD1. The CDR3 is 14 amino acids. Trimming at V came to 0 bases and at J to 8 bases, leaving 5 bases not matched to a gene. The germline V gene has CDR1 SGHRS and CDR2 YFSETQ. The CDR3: CASSLAGGLYEQFF. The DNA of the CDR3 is TGCGCCAGCAGCTTGGCAGGGGGTCTGTATGAGCAGTTCTTC. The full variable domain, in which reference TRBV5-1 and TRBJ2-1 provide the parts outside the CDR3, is KAGVTQTPRYLIKTRGQQVTLSCSPISGHRSVSWYQQTPGQGLQFLFEYFSETQRNKGNFPGRFSGRQFSNSRSEMNVSTLELGDSALYLCASSLAGGLYEQFFGPGTRLTVL.

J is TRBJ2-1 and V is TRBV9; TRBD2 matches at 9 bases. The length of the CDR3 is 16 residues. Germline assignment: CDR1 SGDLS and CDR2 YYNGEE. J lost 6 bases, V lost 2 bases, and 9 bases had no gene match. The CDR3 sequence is CASSVYPSGTLNEQFF. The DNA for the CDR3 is TGTGCCAGCAGCGTTTACCCTAGCGGGACACTCAATGAGCAGTTCTTC. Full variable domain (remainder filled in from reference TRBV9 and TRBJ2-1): DSGVTQTPKHLITATGQRVTLRCSPRSGDLSVYWYQQSLDQGLQFLIQYYNGEERAKGNILERFSAQQFPDLHSELNLSSLELGDSALYFCASSVYPSGTLNEQFFGPGTRLTVL.

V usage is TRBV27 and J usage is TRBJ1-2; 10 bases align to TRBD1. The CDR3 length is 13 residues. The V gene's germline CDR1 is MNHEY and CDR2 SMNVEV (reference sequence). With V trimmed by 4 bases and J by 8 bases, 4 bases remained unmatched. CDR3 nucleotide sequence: TGTGCCAGCAGTTGGACAGGGGGAAGCGGCTACACCTTC. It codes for CASSWTGGSGYTF.

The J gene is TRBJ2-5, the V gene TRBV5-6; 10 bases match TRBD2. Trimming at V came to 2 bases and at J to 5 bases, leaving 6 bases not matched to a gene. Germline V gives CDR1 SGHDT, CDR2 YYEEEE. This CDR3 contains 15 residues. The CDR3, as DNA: TGTGCCAGCAGCTTCTGGAGCGGGGGGGCCGAGACCCAGTACTTC. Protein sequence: CASSFWSGGAETQYF.

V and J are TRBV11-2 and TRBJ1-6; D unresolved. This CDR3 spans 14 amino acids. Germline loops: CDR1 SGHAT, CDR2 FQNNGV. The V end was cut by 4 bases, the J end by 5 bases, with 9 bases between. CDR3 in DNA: TGTGCCAGCAGCTCCCAGCTAGATAATTCACCCCTCCACTTT. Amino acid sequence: CASSSQLDNSPLHF. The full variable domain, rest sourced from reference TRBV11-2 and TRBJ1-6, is EAGVAQSPRYKIIEKRQSVAFWCNPISGHATLYWYQQILGQGPKLLIQFQNNGVVDDSQLPKDRFSAERLKGVDSTLKIQPAKLEDSAVYLCASSSQLDNSPLHFGNGTRLTVT.

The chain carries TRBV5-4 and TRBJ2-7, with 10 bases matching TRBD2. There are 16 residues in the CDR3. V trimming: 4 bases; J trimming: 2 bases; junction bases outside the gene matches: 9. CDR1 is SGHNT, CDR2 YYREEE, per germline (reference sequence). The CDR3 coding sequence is TGTGCCAGCAGCGAGGCGCTAGCGGGAGTGGCCTACGAGCAGTACTTC. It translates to CASSEALAGVAYEQYF.

The CDR3 loop reads CASRSGGDEQYF. The CDR3, as DNA: TGTGCCAGTAGAAGTGGGGGGGACGAGCAGTACTTC. V is TRBV19 and J is TRBJ2-7; TRBD2 matches at 7 bases. V lost 6 bases and J lost 5; bases outside the gene matches: 4. The CDR3 is made up of 12 amino acids. The germline gives CDR1 LNHDA, CDR2 SQIVND (reference sequence).